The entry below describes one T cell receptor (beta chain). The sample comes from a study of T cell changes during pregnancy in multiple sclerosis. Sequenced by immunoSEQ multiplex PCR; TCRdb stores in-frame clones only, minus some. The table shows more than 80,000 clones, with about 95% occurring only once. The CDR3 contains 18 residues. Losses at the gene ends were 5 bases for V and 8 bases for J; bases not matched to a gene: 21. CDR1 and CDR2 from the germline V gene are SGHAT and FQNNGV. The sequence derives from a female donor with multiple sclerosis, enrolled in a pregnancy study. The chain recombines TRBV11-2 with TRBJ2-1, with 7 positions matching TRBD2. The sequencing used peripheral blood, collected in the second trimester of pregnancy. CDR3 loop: CASSPFRIAGSASYEQFF. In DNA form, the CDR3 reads TGTGCCAGCAGCCCCTTTAGGATAGCGGGTTCGGCGTCCTATGAGCAGTTCTTC.